The rows below give T cell receptor beta chains drawn from one sample of a study of cytomegalovirus exposure and HLA in healthy donors. Produced via immunoSEQ multiplex PCR; TCRdb's table is partial and in-frame only. The repertoire holds around 140,000 clones, with more than 75% as singletons. The sample taken for sequencing was PBMCs. Every receptor here comes from a female donor in good health and CMV-seronegative. Both conserved end residues are part of each CDR3. D genes are given only for firm matches. Some rows have no size entry. The others give once, few or many, or a class for an expanded clone.

TRBV7-2	TRBJ1-1	.	.	TGTGCCAGCAGCTTAGAACCAGGGGTCCACACTGAAGCTTTCTTT	CASSLEPGVHTEAFF
TRBV30	TRBJ1-1	.	.	TGTGCCTGGAGCAGGGGTGTGGGCACTGAAGCTTTCTTT	CAWSRGVGTEAFF
TRBV27	TRBJ2-1	.	TRBD2	TGTGCCAGCAGGCTGGGACTAGCTCAAAACAATGAGCAGTTCTTC	CASRLGLAQNNEQFF
TRBV4-1	TRBJ1-4	.	.	TGCGCCAGCAGCCAAGACTGGGCGGAAAAACTGTTTTTT	CASSQDWAEKLFF
TRBV27	TRBJ2-5	few	.	TGTGCCAGCAGTTTACTGCAGGGGGGCCAAGAGACCCAGTACTTC	CASSLLQGGQETQYF
TRBV28	TRBJ1-6	once	.	TGTGCCAGCAGTTTCAGGGATAGAGCAGGGTCACCCCTCCACTTT	CASSFRDRAGSPLHF
TRBV7-9	TRBJ2-7	once	.	TGTTCCAGCAGCCCCCCTGTTGCCTACGAGCAGTACTTC	CSSSPPVAYEQYF
TRBV18	TRBJ2-7	.	TRBD2	TGTGCCAGCTCACCGAAGCGGGGAAACTACGAGCAGTACTTC	CASSPKRGNYEQYF
TRBV28	TRBJ2-7	.	.	TGTGCCAGCAGTCCATGGTCCACAATCTCACCCTACGAGCAGTACTTC	CASSPWSTISPYEQYF
TRBV7-2	TRBJ1-2	.	.	TGTGCCAGCAGCTCCAATACTTACAGGGCTGCACTGGACTATGGCTACACCTTC	CASSSNTYRAALDYGYTF
TRBV2	TRBJ1-6	.	.	TGTGCCAGCAGTTCAGGGAGGGCTTTTGTGAATTCACCCCTCCACTTT	CASSSGRAFVNSPLHF
TRBV20-1	TRBJ2-7	once	.	TGCAGTGCTAGAGGGACGGGGGAGCAGTACTTC	CSARGTGEQYF
TRBV9	TRBJ2-1	.	TRBD2	TGTGCCAGCGGGAGGGTTAGCGGGGGGGTCTACAATGAGCAGTTCTTC	CASGRVSGGVYNEQFF
TRBV5-8	TRBJ1-1	once	TRBD1	TGTGCCAGCAGCTCAGGACAGGGGTTGAACACTGAAGCTTTCTTT	CASSSGQGLNTEAFF
TRBV4-1	TRBJ2-7	.	.	TGCGCCAGCAGCCCCCTGGACTTAACCTTCTACGAGCAGTACTTC	CASSPLDLTFYEQYF
TRBV7-9	TRBJ2-5	.	TRBD2	TGTGCCAGCAGCATGGGACTAGCGGAAGAGACCCAGTACTTC	CASSMGLAEETQYF
TRBV2	TRBJ1-5	.	.	TGTGCCAGCAGTGAGCAGGGGAATCAGCCCCAGCATTTT	CASSEQGNQPQHF
TRBV27	TRBJ1-5	.	.	TGTGCCAGCAGTGCCCAACAGGGATATAGCAATCAGCCCCAGCATTTT	CASSAQQGYSNQPQHF
TRBV5-1	TRBJ2-1	.	TRBD2	TGCGCCAGCATCGGGGGGGTAGAGCCCCCCGGGAGCAATGAGCAGTTCTTC	CASIGGVEPPGSNEQFF
TRBV19	TRBJ1-2	.	.	TGTGCCAGTAGATTGTTGGCGGGGCTGGGCTACACCTTC	CASRLLAGLGYTF
TRBV13	TRBJ1-2	.	TRBD1	TGTGCCAGCAGGGGTCCGACTCAGGGGGCTGGTGGCTACACCTTC	CASRGPTQGAGGYTF
TRBV5-1	TRBJ2-7	.	TRBD2	TGCGCCAGCAGCCCTACGAGCGGGAGTATCTACGAGCAGTACTTC	CASSPTSGSIYEQYF
TRBV7-9	TRBJ1-1	.	.	TGTGCCAGCAGCTTAGTTGGGGGGGCTGAAGCTTTCTTT	CASSLVGGAEAFF
TRBV6-1	TRBJ1-1	.	.	TGTGCCAGCAGTAAAACGGGAAACACTGAAGCTTTCTTT	CASSKTGNTEAFF
TRBV13	TRBJ2-5	.	TRBD1	TGTGCCAGCAGCTTAGGGGAGACAGGGATAGAGACCCAGTACTTC	CASSLGETGIETQYF
TRBV9	TRBJ1-2	.	.	TGTGCCAGCAGCGTAGCCGGGGACTATGGCTACACCTTC	CASSVAGDYGYTF
TRBV4-3	TRBJ1-2	.	.	TGCGCCAGCAGCCATCGAAATACAGGGAACTATGGCTACACCTTC	CASSHRNTGNYGYTF